Listed below are T cell receptor beta chains from one sample, sequenced in a study of T cells expressing NK-cell markers. TCRdb reanalyzed the 5' RACE reads, giving one entry per CDR3 protein sequence and no DNA. The sample's table shows 300,000 to 450,000 distinct CDR3 sequences. Sequenced input: blood T cells: a sorted CD56 or NKG2C T cell subset, CD4+ or CD8+ T cells, or bulk PBMC T cells (not recorded which). Every receptor here comes from a man between 18 and 69 years old in good health. The CDR3 runs from the conserved cysteine through the conserved F or W.

V: TRBV6-1
length: 13
J: TRBJ1-5
CDR3: CAGRTRGNQPQHF

V: TRBV4-1
length: 15
J: TRBJ2-5
CDR3: CASSRLGLEKETQYF

V: TRBV6-1
length: 13
J: TRBJ1-2
CDR3: CASSRDRYYGYTF

V: TRBV5-5
length: 16
J: TRBJ2-7
CDR3: CASSLGLAGAGGEQYF

V: TRBV7-9
length: 13
J: TRBJ1-2
CDR3: CASTPSANYGYTF

V: TRBV5-4
length: 15
J: TRBJ2-1
CDR3: CASSLPSGVGNEQFF

V: TRBV18
length: 14
J: TRBJ1-1
CDR3: CASSPIAGFTEAFF

V: TRBV12-3/TRBV12-4
length: 14
J: TRBJ1-6
CDR3: CASARLGVGSPLHF

V: TRBV18
length: 16
J: TRBJ1-2
CDR3: CASSPLKGDTNYGYTF

V: TRBV20-1
length: 17
J: TRBJ1-1
CDR3: CSARGEWGRSPYTEAFF

V: TRBV12-3/TRBV12-4
length: 16
J: TRBJ1-2
CDR3: CASSFTPTGSVFGYTF

V: TRBV4-1
length: 16
J: TRBJ2-5
CDR3: CASSQNRDRVSETQYF

V: TRBV12-3/TRBV12-4
length: 12
J: TRBJ1-1
CDR3: CASSRRVTEAFF

V: TRBV11-2
length: 15
J: TRBJ2-2
CDR3: CASSNRELRVGELFF

V: TRBV28
length: 14
J: TRBJ2-5
CDR3: CASSQQGAGETQYF

V: TRBV7-2
length: 14
J: TRBJ2-5
CDR3: CASSSGSIYGTQYF

V: TRBV5-1
length: 17
J: TRBJ2-1
CDR3: CASSLIRGSGGDNEQFF

V: TRBV5-1
length: 14
J: TRBJ2-7
CDR3: CASSPRSGLQGQYF

V: TRBV6-4
length: 16
J: TRBJ2-1
CDR3: CASSDSRRGRYNEQFF

V: TRBV11-1
length: 18
J: TRBJ2-5
CDR3: CASSSSGTSGGRRETQYF

V: TRBV12-3/TRBV12-4
length: 15
J: TRBJ2-5
CDR3: CASTSVRGGPGTQYF

V: TRBV20-1
length: 15
J: TRBJ1-3
CDR3: CSAPFHRGAGNTIYF

V: TRBV19
length: 15
J: TRBJ1-1
CDR3: CASSIQGARSTEAFF

V: TRBV14
length: 16
J: TRBJ1-4
CDR3: CASSRTRQGSNEKLFF

V: TRBV20-1
length: 13
J: TRBJ2-7
CDR3: CSARQGLDYEQYF

V: TRBV2
length: 17
J: TRBJ2-1
CDR3: CASSEGLLGRGNNEQFF

V: TRBV6-5
length: 15
J: TRBJ2-1
CDR3: CASSYRGLRINEQFF

V: TRBV6-1
length: 15
J: TRBJ1-3
CDR3: CASRGQLTSGNTIYF

V: TRBV27
length: 14
J: TRBJ1-4
CDR3: CASSQRTGVEKLFF

V: TRBV20-1
length: 14
J: TRBJ2-6
CDR3: CSAKPQPGANVLTF

V: TRBV7-2
length: 14
J: TRBJ2-1
CDR3: CASSLSRQETKQFF

V: TRBV14
length: 13
J: TRBJ2-1
CDR3: CASSPWGYNEQFF

V: TRBV6-1
length: 15
J: TRBJ2-5
CDR3: CASFARGGAEETQYF

V: TRBV5-1
length: 14
J: TRBJ1-5
CDR3: CASSLGGSGQPQHF

V: TRBV7-9
length: 18
J: TRBJ2-3
CDR3: CASSLEGRLAFGTDTQYF

V: TRBV15
length: 14
J: TRBJ1-1
CDR3: CATTRGYQDTEAFF

V: TRBV20-1
length: 12
J: TRBJ1-1
CDR3: CSATKRATEAFF

V: TRBV20-1
length: 17
J: TRBJ2-7
CDR3: CSARAPGSGPPWSEQYF

V: TRBV12-3/TRBV12-4
length: 14
J: TRBJ2-2
CDR3: CASTLGQVAGELFF